The clone carrying this T cell receptor beta chain came up once. Its target is not known. This entry comes from a study of T cell repertoires in ileal Crohn's disease. Study as a whole: M6 samples are neoterminal ileum biopsies from postoperative colonoscopy. Overall study findings and caveats: The median delay to postoperative endoscopy was nearly seven months. Compared with non-smokers, active smokers at surgery showed more clonal expansions.

This CDR3 comprises 15 residues. The V gene's germline CDR1 is MGHRA and CDR2 YSYEKL. The V end lost 4 bases, the J end lost 7 bases, and 20 bases lay between the germline ends. Indicated time point: neoterminal ileum biopsy at postoperative endoscopy, about 6 months after surgery. Assay: immunoSEQ multiplex PCR; the TCRdb copy retains only in-frame clones and omits some. Among more than 50,000 clones listed, 70% to 90% were seen once. Sample: ileal tissue. V and J are TRBV4-1 and TRBJ2-7; D might be TRBD1 (8 bases). The receptor was isolated from an adult with Crohn's disease. The CDR3 sequence: CASSRVQGGLQEQYF. Here the CDR3 DNA reads TGCGCCAGCAGCCGCGTACAGGGGGGGCTTCAGGAGCAGTACTTC.